This TCR beta chain was captured in a study of T cell responses to AZD1222 COVID-19 vaccine (dated by TCRdb to 2020 to 2022). In the study overall: A total of 233 trial participants underwent TCR sequencing, of whom about 210 had received two doses of AZD1222 and about 25 had received two doses of the MenACWY control vaccine. Trial participants were enrolled by age into subgroups of 18-55, 56-69 and 70-plus years, and 148, 28 and 57 TCR-sequenced participants, respectively, were included in these subgroups.

The CDR3, cysteine through phenylalanine, is 14 amino acids long. Only the CDR3 DNA is retained, 42 bases long and in frame from the first base. From the germline V gene, CDR1 is MNHEY and CDR2 is SVGAGI. Trimming leaves V shorter by 6 bases and J shorter by 3 bases, with the junction holding 4 bases beyond the gene matches. Comment on this clone: It has no known antigen specificity. No base quality values were provided; no much bigger clone lies one nucleotide off.

The time point label, read with the paper, signifies: about 28 days (+/-7) after the second vaccine dose. Because spike-specific TCR depth and breadth did not differ between the two schedules, AZD1222 recipients who got a second dose at roughly 4 weeks were pooled with those who got a second dose at roughly 12 weeks. Vaccinee samples came from UK trials COV001 and COV002, including a single-blind randomized controlled phase 2/3 trial of AZD1222 (ChAdOx1 nCoV-19) in healthy adults. For TCRbeta chain sequencing, PBMC samples from trial participants were taken at day 0 and at day 28 after the second dose. The CDR3 regions of human TCRbeta chains were analyzed by immunosequencing. The original pipeline was this. Repertoire TCRs were checked for matches against a reference library of SARS-CoV-2-specific TCRs that had been generated using the MIRA antigen-specificity platform. Breadth was defined as the fraction of unique TCRs that were SARS-CoV-2-associated. Depth was defined as the fraction of total T cells that were SARS-CoV-2-associated. Each spike-specific TCR was assigned to its reactive spike region and to a CD4 or CD8 class using the MIRA data. Log10-transformed breadth and depth values were compared by one-way ANOVA with Sidak's multiple comparisons tests. The table comes from immuneACCESS by way of TCRdb, which keeps in-frame sequences with V and J called. Part of the clones is missing from these tables; in studies checked, under half for an unresolved V gene and the rest for unknown reasons. D and trimming were read from the DNA, whereas the V and J calls and clone size are those reported in that table. The sample table records tens of thousands of clones; about nine tenths of these occur just once. About 5.4% of the sample is in the top ten clones.

Overall results and qualifications from the work: Because no samples from the day 14 peak response were available, repertoires could be characterized only after the peak T cell response. Nearly half of unique spike-specific TCRs reportedly recognized epitopes outside regions mutated in the B.1.351 and B.1.1.7 variants. Spike-specific TCR breadth and depth rose significantly after two AZD1222 doses compared with day 0 and with MenACWY recipients. Participants were mostly white British and included more females than males, and it was suggested by the authors that clonal diversity may have been underestimated. The 56-69-year group was small, and its depth increase did not reach significance, likely because of low power. Conclusions about previously exposed vaccinees are limited, since just five to seven AZD1222 recipients were seropositive for SARS-CoV-2 at baseline. The whole spike protein was spanned by vaccine-associated CD4 TCRs, and dominant responses were seen in regions 160-218 and 743-854.

The sequencing here drew on peripheral blood, taken 28 days after the second AZD1222 dose. The chain employs TRBV6-5 and TRBJ2-1, with TRBD2 matching 8 junction bases. The sequence derives from an adult who received the AZD1222 COVID-19 vaccine. Here is the DNA: TGTGCCAGCAGGCGAGCGGGGGACTACAATGAGCAGTTCTTC. Its translation reads: CASRRAGDYNEQFF.